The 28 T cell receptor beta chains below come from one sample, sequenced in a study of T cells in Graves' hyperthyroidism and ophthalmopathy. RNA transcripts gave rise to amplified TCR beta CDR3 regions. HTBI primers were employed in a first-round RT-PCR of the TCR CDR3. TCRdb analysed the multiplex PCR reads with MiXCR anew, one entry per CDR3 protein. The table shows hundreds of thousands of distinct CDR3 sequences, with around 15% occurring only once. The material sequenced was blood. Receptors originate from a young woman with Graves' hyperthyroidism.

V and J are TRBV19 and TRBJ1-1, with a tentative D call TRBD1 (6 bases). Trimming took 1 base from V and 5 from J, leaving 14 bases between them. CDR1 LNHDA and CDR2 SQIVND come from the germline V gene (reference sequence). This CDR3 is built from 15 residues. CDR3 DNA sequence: TGTGCCAGTAGTATAGCGTCGGGGGCCAGGACTGAAGCTTTCTTT. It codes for CASSIASGARTEAFF.

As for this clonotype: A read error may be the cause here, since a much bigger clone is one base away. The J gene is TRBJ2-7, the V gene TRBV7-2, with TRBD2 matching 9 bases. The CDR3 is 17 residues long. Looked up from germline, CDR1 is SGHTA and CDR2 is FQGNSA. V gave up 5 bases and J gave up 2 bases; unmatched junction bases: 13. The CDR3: CASSPRRSGRSPYEQYF. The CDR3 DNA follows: TGTGCCAGCAGCCCTCGTAGAAGCGGGAGGTCCCCCTACGAGCAGTACTTC.

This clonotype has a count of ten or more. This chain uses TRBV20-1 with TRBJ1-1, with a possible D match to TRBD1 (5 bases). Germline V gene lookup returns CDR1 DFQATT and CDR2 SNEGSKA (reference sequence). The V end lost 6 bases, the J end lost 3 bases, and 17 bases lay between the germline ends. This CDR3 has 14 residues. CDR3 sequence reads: CSARVGDRYTEAFF. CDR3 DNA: TGCAGTGCCCGGGTCGGGGACCGGTACACTGAAGCTTTCTTT.

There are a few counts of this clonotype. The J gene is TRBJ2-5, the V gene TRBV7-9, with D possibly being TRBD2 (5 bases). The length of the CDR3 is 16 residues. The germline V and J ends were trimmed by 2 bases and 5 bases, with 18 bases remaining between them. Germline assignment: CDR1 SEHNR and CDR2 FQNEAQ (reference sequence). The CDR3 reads CASSLLSGSRGETQYF. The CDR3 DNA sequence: TGTGCCAGCAGCTTACTTTCCGGTTCACGGGGTGAGACCCAGTACTTC. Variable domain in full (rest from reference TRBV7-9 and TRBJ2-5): DTGVSQNPRHKITKRGQNVTFRCDPISEHNRLYWYRQTLGQGPEFLTYFQNEAQLEKSRLLSDRFSAERPKGSFSTLEIQRTEQGDSAMYLCASSLLSGSRGETQYFGPGTRLLVL.

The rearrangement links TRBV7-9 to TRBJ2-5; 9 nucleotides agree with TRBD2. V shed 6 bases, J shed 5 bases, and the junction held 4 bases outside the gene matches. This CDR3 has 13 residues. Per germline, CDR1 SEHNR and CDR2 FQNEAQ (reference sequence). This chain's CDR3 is CASRVAGAETQYF. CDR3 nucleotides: TGTGCCAGCAGGGTAGCGGGAGCGGAGACCCAGTACTTC. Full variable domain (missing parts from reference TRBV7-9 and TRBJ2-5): DTGVSQNPRHKITKRGQNVTFRCDPISEHNRLYWYRQTLGQGPEFLTYFQNEAQLEKSRLLSDRFSAERPKGSFSTLEIQRTEQGDSAMYLCASRVAGAETQYFGPGTRLLVL.

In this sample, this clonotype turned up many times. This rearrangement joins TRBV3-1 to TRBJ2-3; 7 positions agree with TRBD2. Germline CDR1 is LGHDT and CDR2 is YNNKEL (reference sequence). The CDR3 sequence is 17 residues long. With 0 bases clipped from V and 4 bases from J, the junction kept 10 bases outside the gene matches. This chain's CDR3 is CASSQDSGGGRSDTQYF. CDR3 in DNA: TGTGCCAGCAGCCAAGATAGTGGCGGGGGAAGGTCAGATACGCAGTATTTT.

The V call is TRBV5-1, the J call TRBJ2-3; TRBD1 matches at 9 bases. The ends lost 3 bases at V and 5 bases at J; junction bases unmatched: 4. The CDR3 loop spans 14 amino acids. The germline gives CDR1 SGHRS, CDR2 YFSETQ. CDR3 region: CASSSDRGKDTQYF. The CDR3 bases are TGCGCCAGCAGCTCGGACAGGGGAAAAGATACGCAGTATTTT.

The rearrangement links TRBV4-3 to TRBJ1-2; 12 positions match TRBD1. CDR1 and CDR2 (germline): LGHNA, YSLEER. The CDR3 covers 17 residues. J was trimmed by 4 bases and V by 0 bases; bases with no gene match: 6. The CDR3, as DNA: TGCGCCAGCAGCCAAGACGGGACAGGGGGCGCGGCCTATGGCTACACCTTC. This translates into CASSQDGTGGAAYGYTF.

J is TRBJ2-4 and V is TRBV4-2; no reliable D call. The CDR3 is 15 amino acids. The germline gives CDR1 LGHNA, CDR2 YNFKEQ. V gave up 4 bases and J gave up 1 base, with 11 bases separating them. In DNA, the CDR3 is TGTGCCAGCAGCCTCACTTTGGGGGCCAAAAACATTCAGTACTTC. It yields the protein CASSLTLGAKNIQYF.

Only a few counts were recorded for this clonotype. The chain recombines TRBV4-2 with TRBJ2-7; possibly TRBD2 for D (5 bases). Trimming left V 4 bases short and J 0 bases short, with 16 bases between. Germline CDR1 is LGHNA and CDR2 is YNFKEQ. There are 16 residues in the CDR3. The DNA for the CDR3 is TGTGCCAGCAGCCCCCGGGATACCTTATCCTCCTACGAGCAGTACTTC. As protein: CASSPRDTLSSYEQYF.

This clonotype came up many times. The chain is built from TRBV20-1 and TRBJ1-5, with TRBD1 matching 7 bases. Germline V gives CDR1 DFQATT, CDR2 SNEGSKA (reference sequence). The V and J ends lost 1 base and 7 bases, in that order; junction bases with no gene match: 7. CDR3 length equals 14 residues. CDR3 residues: CSARGRQGGQPQHF. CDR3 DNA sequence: TGCAGTGCTAGAGGAAGACAGGGCGGGCAGCCCCAGCATTTT.

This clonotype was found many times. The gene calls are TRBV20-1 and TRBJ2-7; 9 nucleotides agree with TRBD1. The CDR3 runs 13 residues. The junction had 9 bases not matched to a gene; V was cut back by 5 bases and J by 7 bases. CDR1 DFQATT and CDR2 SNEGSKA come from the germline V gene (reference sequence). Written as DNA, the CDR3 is TGCAGTGCTTGCGGACAGGGGAATCGGGAGCAGTACTTC. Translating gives CSACGQGNREQYF.

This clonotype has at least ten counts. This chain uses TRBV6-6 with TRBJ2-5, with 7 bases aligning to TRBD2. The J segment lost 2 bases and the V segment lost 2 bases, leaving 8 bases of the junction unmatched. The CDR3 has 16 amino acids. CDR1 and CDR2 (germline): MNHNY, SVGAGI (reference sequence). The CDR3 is CASSYGGSSGQETQYF. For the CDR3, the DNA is TGTGCCAGCAGTTACGGCGGGAGCTCGGGGCAAGAGACCCAGTACTTC.

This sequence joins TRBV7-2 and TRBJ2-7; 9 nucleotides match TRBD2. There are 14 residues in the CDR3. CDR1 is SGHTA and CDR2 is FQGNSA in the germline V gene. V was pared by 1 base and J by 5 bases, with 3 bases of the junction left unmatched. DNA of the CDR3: TGTGCCAGCAGCTTAGTTAGCGGGAGCCACGAGCAGTACTTC. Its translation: CASSLVSGSHEQYF.

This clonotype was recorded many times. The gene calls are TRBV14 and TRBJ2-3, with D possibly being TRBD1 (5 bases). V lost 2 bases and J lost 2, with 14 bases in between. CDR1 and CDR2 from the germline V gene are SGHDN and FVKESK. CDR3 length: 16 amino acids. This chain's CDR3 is CASSQSGQAITDTQYF. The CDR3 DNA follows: TGTGCCAGCAGCCAATCAGGACAAGCGATCACAGATACGCAGTATTTT.

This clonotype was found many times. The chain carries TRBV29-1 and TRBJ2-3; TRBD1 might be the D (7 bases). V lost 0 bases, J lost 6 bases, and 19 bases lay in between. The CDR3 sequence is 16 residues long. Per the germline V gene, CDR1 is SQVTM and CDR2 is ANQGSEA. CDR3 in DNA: TGCAGCGTTGAAGATCAGGGGGGACCCTCCTGGGATACGCAGTATTTT. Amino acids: CSVEDQGGPSWDTQYF.

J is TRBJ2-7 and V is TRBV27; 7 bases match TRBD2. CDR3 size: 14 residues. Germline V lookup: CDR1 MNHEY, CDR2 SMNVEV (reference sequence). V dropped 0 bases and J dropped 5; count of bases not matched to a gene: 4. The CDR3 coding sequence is TGTGCCAGCAGTTTATCGGGGAGGGTTCACGAGCAGTACTTC. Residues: CASSLSGRVHEQYF.

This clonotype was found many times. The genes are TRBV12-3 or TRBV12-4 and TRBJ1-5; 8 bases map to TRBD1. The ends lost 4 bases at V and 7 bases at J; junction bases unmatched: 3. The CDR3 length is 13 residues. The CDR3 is CASSWGTGQPQHF. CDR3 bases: TGTGCCAGCAGTTGGGGGACAGGCCAGCCCCAGCATTTT.

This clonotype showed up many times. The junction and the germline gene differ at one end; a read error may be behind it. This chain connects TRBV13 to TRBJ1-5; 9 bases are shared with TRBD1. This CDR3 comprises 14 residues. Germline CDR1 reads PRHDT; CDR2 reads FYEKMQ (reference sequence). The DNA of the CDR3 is TGTGCCAGCAGCATAGGACAGGGGAATCAGCCCCAGCATTTT. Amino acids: CASSIGQGNQPQHF.

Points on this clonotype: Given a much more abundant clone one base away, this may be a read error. As DNA, the CDR3 is TGTGCCAGCTATCGAGAAATCGGGGAGCTGTTTTTT. It specifies CASYREIGELFF. The chain links TRBV6-1 to TRBJ2-2; D is unclear. Germline CDR1 is MNHNS and CDR2 is SASEGT. The germline V and J ends were trimmed by 8 bases and 7 bases, with 11 bases remaining between them. The CDR3 length is 12 residues.

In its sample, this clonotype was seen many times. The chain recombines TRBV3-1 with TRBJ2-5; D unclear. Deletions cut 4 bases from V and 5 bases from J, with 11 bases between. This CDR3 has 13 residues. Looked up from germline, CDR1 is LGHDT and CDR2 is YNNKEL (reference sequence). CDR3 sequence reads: CASSPIWSETQYF. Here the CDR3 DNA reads TGTGCCAGCAGCCCGATTTGGTCCGAGACCCAGTACTTC.

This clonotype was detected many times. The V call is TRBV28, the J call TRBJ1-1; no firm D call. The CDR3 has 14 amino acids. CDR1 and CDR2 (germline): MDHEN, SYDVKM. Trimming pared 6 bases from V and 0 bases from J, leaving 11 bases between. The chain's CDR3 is CASSPTIMNTEAFF. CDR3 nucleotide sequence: TGTGCCAGCAGCCCGACCATTATGAACACTGAAGCTTTCTTT.

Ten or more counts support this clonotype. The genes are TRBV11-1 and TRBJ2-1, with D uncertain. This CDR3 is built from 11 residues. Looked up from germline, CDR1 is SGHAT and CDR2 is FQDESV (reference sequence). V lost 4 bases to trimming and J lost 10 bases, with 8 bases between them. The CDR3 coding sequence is TGTGCCAGCAGCTCCCAAGACGAGCAGTTCTTC. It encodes CASSSQDEQFF.

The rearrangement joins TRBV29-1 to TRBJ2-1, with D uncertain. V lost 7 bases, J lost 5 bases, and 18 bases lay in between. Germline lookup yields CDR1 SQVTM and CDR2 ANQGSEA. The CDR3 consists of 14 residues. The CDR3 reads CSALVGLTNNEQFF. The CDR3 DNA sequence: TGCAGCGCCCTAGTGGGGTTAACTAACAATGAGCAGTTCTTC.

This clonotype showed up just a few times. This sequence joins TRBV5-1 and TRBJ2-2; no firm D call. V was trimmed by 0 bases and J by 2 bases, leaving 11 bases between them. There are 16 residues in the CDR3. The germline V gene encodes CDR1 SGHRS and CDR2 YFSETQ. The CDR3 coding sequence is TGCGCCAGCAGCTTGGAGGGCGCTCTTAACACCGGGGAGCTGTTTTTT. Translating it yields CASSLEGALNTGELFF.

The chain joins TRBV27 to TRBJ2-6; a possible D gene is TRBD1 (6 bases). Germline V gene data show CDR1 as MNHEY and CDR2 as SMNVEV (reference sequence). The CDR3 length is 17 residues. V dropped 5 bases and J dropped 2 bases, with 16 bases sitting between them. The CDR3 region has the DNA TGTGCCAGCAGTAGGGACACCCTTGCTCCTGGGGCCAACGTCCTGACTTTC. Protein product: CASSRDTLAPGANVLTF. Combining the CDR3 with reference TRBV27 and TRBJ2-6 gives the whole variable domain EAQVTQNPRYLITVTGKKLTVTCSQNMNHEYMSWYRQDPGLGLRQIYYSMNVEVTDKGDVPEGYKVSRKEKRNFPLILESPSPNQTSLYFCASSRDTLAPGANVLTFGAGSRLTVL.

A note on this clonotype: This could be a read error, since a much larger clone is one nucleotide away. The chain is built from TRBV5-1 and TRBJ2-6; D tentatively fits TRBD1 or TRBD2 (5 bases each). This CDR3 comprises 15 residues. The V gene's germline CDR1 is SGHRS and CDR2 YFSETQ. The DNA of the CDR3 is TGCGCCGGCAGCTTGGGGACGGCTGGGGCCAACGTCCTGACTTTC. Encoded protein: CAGSLGTAGANVLTF.

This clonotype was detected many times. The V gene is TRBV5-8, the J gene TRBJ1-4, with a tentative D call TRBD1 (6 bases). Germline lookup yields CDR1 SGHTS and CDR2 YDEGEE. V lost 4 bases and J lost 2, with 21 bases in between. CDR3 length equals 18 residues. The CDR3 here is CASSQMVAGVTTNEKLFF. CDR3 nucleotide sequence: TGTGCCAGCAGCCAGATGGTCGCAGGGGTGACGACTAATGAAAAACTGTTTTTT.